Included here is one T cell receptor beta chain sequence, with context. Its cognate antigen is unknown. The CDR3 covers 11 residues. This entry belongs to a study of cytomegalovirus exposure and HLA in healthy donors. Study-wide results and limits: Information on immune exposure was restricted to one variable (CMV serostatus).

PCR employed 60 Vbeta and 13 Jbeta primers. Measured with immunoSEQ multiplex PCR; TCRdb has only the in-frame clones, and not every one. The data show over 75,000 clones, with roughly 86% seen just once and around a tenth held by the top ten. The sequence was obtained from a man aged 30 to 39 in good health and CMV-seropositive. The rearrangement links TRBV21-1 to TRBJ1-1; the table's D gene call, TRBD1, was not cross checked with the DNA. TRBV21-1 is tagged as a pseudogene. The sequencing sample was made of PBMCs. CDR3 coding DNA: TGCCTCGGACAGGGGTATCCTGAAGCTTTCTTT. It is translated as CLGQGYPEAFF.